This is a list of T cell receptor beta chains from one sample in a study of cytomegalovirus exposure and HLA in healthy donors. Some clones are missing from TCRdb's copy, which holds only in-frame ones; the method was immunoSEQ multiplex PCR. The sample contains some 67,000 clones, around 89% of which appear only once. The sequenced material came from PBMCs. The receptor set was obtained from a woman aged 25-40 years in good health and CMV-seropositive. Each CDR3 is given with its conserved first and last residue. The D gene is left open where the match is weak. Clone size is not always given. Where it is, it says once, few, many or a class for expanded clones.

J: TRBJ2-7
V: TRBV6-1
size: -
D: TRBD1
DNA: TGTGCCAGCAGTCCGCAGGGGGTGTCCTACGAGCAGTACTTC
CDR3: CASSPQGVSYEQYF

J: TRBJ2-3
V: TRBV7-3
size: once
D: TRBD2
DNA: TGTGCCAGCAGCTTACGAGGAGCCTCTAGCGGGGAAAGCACAGATACGCAGTATTTT
CDR3: CASSLRGASSGESTDTQYF

J: TRBJ2-1
V: TRBV30
size: -
D: TRBD2
DNA: TGTGCCTGGAGTGTCACCGTAGCGGGAGGGCCGGGCTCCTACAATGAGCAGTTCTTC
CDR3: CAWSVTVAGGPGSYNEQFF

J: TRBJ2-2
V: TRBV23-1
size: -
D: -
DNA: TGCGCCAGCAGTCAAGATAGACTAAACACCGGGGAGCTGTTTTTT
CDR3: CASSQDRLNTGELFF

J: TRBJ2-5
V: TRBV5-1
size: -
D: TRBD2
DNA: TGCGCCAGCAGCTTGGCGGGGGGTTCGGAGACCCAGTACTTC
CDR3: CASSLAGGSETQYF

J: TRBJ2-5
V: TRBV6-5
size: -
D: -
DNA: TGTGCCAGCAGAGAGGGACTTAGGGAGACCCAGTACTTC
CDR3: CASREGLRETQYF

J: TRBJ2-7
V: TRBV28
size: -
D: -
DNA: TGTGCCAGCAGCCTAGGCGGAGGTTTCTCCTACGAGCAGTACTTC
CDR3: CASSLGGGFSYEQYF

J: TRBJ1-2
V: TRBV28
size: -
D: -
DNA: TGTGCCAGCAGTTTGAGACTCTATGGCTACACCTTC
CDR3: CASSLRLYGYTF

J: TRBJ2-1
V: TRBV5-4
size: -
D: TRBD2
DNA: TGTGCCAGCAGCTTGGCCAAACTAGCGGGAGACTTAAATGAGCAGTTCTTC
CDR3: CASSLAKLAGDLNEQFF

J: TRBJ2-7
V: TRBV15
size: -
D: -
DNA: TGTGCCACCAGCCCCGGGGGAACGTACGAGCAGTACTTC
CDR3: CATSPGGTYEQYF

J: TRBJ2-7
V: TRBV7-9
size: -
D: TRBD1
DNA: TGTGCCAGCAGCCACGCGACAGGGAAGATGTACGAGCAGTACTTC
CDR3: CASSHATGKMYEQYF

J: TRBJ1-5
V: TRBV4-1
size: few
D: -
DNA: TGCGCCAGCAGCCAACGAACAGGAGGGTATCAGCCCCAGCATTTT
CDR3: CASSQRTGGYQPQHF

J: TRBJ2-5
V: TRBV15
size: -
D: -
DNA: TGTGCCACCAGCAGAGAGGGAGGAAAGCTCGGGGAGCAGTACTTC
CDR3: CATSREGGKLGEQYF

J: TRBJ2-7
V: TRBV4-1
size: -
D: TRBD1
DNA: TGCGCCAGCAGCCACCCGACAGGGGGGTACGAGCAGTACTTC
CDR3: CASSHPTGGYEQYF

J: TRBJ2-1
V: TRBV7-9
size: -
D: -
DNA: TGTGCCAGCAGCCCCCGGGACAATGAGCAGTTCTTC
CDR3: CASSPRDNEQFF

J: TRBJ1-1
V: TRBV6-4
size: -
D: -
DNA: TGTGCCAGCAGTGAAGGGGCTTACACTGAAGCTTTCTTT
CDR3: CASSEGAYTEAFF

J: TRBJ1-4
V: TRBV19
size: -
D: -
DNA: TGTGCCAGTAGTTCACAGGGTCTAGATAATGAAAAACTGTTTTTT
CDR3: CASSSQGLDNEKLFF

J: TRBJ2-5
V: TRBV5-1
size: -
D: TRBD2
DNA: TGCGCCAGCAGCTTGGCAGCGGGAGGGAGCCAAGAGACCCAGTACTTC
CDR3: CASSLAAGGSQETQYF

J: TRBJ2-7
V: TRBV10-2
size: -
D: TRBD2
DNA: TGCGCCAGCAGGGGGCCAGCGGGAGGCGCCTACGAGCAGTACTTC
CDR3: CASRGPAGGAYEQYF

J: TRBJ2-1
V: TRBV10-2
size: -
D: TRBD1
DNA: TGCGCCAGCAACCCTAGGGGGCAAGGTGAGCAGTTCTTC
CDR3: CASNPRGQGEQFF

J: TRBJ1-1
V: TRBV5-1
size: -
D: -
DNA: TGCGCCAGCAGCTTGGCCGAGGGGGTGACTGAAGCTTTCTTT
CDR3: CASSLAEGVTEAFF

J: TRBJ2-1
V: TRBV7-9
size: -
D: TRBD2
DNA: TGTGCCAGCAGCCCCTTTCCCGGGACTAGCGGGGGTGGGAGGAATGAGCAGTTCTTC
CDR3: CASSPFPGTSGGGRNEQFF

J: TRBJ1-3
V: TRBV15
size: -
D: -
DNA: TGTGCCACCAGACCGGGACACTCCAGAGACACCATATATTTT
CDR3: CATRPGHSRDTIYF

J: TRBJ2-3
V: TRBV28
size: once
D: -
DNA: TGTGCCAGCTACCCGGGACACCCCACAGATACGCAGTATTTT
CDR3: CASYPGHPTDTQYF

J: TRBJ2-3
V: TRBV9
size: -
D: -
DNA: TGTGCCAGCAGTGGGTTCGGGGTTTCCACAGATACGCAGTATTTT
CDR3: CASSGFGVSTDTQYF

J: TRBJ1-1
V: TRBV19
size: -
D: -
DNA: TGTGCCAGTAGTACCGGGACACACACTGAAGCTTTCTTT
CDR3: CASSTGTHTEAFF

J: TRBJ2-7
V: TRBV7-7
size: -
D: -
DNA: TGTGCCAGCAGCACCACGGCGGGGGCGTCCGAGCAGTACTTC
CDR3: CASSTTAGASEQYF

J: TRBJ1-2
V: TRBV19
size: -
D: -
DNA: TGTGCCAGTAGTATCACCCTCCTCCGGGTCTTCCCCTATGGCTACACCTTC
CDR3: CASSITLLRVFPYGYTF

J: TRBJ1-5
V: TRBV9
size: -
D: -
DNA: TGTGCCAGCAGCGGCCGACAGGAGAATCAGCCCCAGCATTTT
CDR3: CASSGRQENQPQHF

J: TRBJ2-7
V: TRBV6-6
size: -
D: TRBD1
DNA: TGTGCCAGCAGTTACTCGACAGGGGGTGCCTACGAGCAGTACTTC
CDR3: CASSYSTGGAYEQYF

J: TRBJ2-1
V: TRBV7-2
size: -
D: TRBD2
DNA: TGTGCCAGCAGCTTAAACAGCGGGAGTGAGCAGTTCTTC
CDR3: CASSLNSGSEQFF

J: TRBJ1-1
V: TRBV9
size: -
D: -
DNA: TGTGCCAGCAGCGTAGGGCAGGGTATGAACACTGAAGCTTTCTTT
CDR3: CASSVGQGMNTEAFF

J: TRBJ2-7
V: TRBV29-1
size: -
D: -
DNA: TGCAGCGTCGCGGACGGGGACTACGAGCAGTACTTC
CDR3: CSVADGDYEQYF

J: TRBJ1-1
V: TRBV5-4
size: -
D: -
DNA: TGTGCCAGCAGCTTGATGAGAGACACTGAAGCTTTCTTT
CDR3: CASSLMRDTEAFF

J: TRBJ2-7
V: TRBV29-1
size: -
D: TRBD1
DNA: TGCAGCGTTGAAGTTACAGGGGCGCATTACTTC
CDR3: CSVEVTGAHYF

J: TRBJ1-3
V: TRBV2
size: -
D: -
DNA: TGTGCCAGCAGTGGAGGTAGCTCTGGAAACACCATATATTTT
CDR3: CASSGGSSGNTIYF